Listed below are T cell receptor beta chains from one sample, sequenced in a study of long-term antiretroviral therapy in people with HIV. Libraries were prepared by immunoSEQ multiplex PCR; TCRdb keeps only in-frame clonotypes and omits some of them. The data show some 22,000 clones, with approximately 79% seen just once and about 8.4% held by the top ten. Specimen: unsorted PBMCs, collected 4.1 years after starting antiretroviral therapy. Every receptor here comes from a woman aged 40 to 50 with HIV. Both conserved end residues are part of each CDR3. The order of the fields is CDR3 DNA, CDR3 protein, J gene, clone size, CDR3 length, D gene, V gene. A D gene is named only where the DNA matches it firmly. Only some rows state a clone size, as once, few, many or a class for expanded clones.

CDR3nt: TGTGCCAGTAGTATATCGTCACTCAACACTGAAGCTTTCTTT
CDR3aa: CASSISSLNTEAFF
j_gene: TRBJ1-1
abundance: NA
len: 14
d_gene: NA
v_gene: TRBV19

CDR3nt: TGTGCCAGCAGTTTGGGAGGCCCAACTAGTGGCTACACCTTC
CDR3aa: CASSLGGPTSGYTF
j_gene: TRBJ1-2
abundance: NA
len: 14
d_gene: NA
v_gene: TRBV28

CDR3nt: TGTGCTAGCAGTTTTAGCGGGGGGGCCTACAATGAGCAGTTCTTC
CDR3aa: CASSFSGGAYNEQFF
j_gene: TRBJ2-1
abundance: NA
len: 15
d_gene: TRBD2
v_gene: TRBV7-7

CDR3nt: TGCGCCAGCAGCTTGGCAGGGGAGACCCAGTACTTC
CDR3aa: CASSLAGETQYF
j_gene: TRBJ2-5
abundance: few
len: 12
d_gene: NA
v_gene: TRBV5-1

CDR3nt: TGTGCCAGCAGCTTAGTCGCAGACGGTAATTCACCCCTCCACTTT
CDR3aa: CASSLVADGNSPLHF
j_gene: TRBJ1-6
abundance: NA
len: 15
d_gene: NA
v_gene: TRBV7-6

CDR3nt: TGTGCCAGCAGCGCCGACCCAGGGACCTATGGCTACACCTTC
CDR3aa: CASSADPGTYGYTF
j_gene: TRBJ1-2
abundance: NA
len: 14
d_gene: NA
v_gene: TRBV9

CDR3nt: TGCAGCGTTTACCAGGGGGGCTTTGGGGACGAACAGTACTTC
CDR3aa: CSVYQGGFGDEQYF
j_gene: TRBJ2-7
abundance: once
len: 14
d_gene: NA
v_gene: TRBV29-1

CDR3nt: TGTGCCACCAGCAGCCGGGACGGACCCTACGAGCAGTACTTC
CDR3aa: CATSSRDGPYEQYF
j_gene: TRBJ2-7
abundance: NA
len: 14
d_gene: NA
v_gene: TRBV15

CDR3nt: TGTGCCAGCAGCTCTGGGGCACTAGCGGCCGCCAATGAGCAGTTCTTC
CDR3aa: CASSSGALAAANEQFF
j_gene: TRBJ2-1
abundance: NA
len: 16
d_gene: TRBD2
v_gene: TRBV7-9

CDR3nt: TGTGCCAGCAGCCGATCAATGACAGGGGACCATCGGGCTTTCTTT
CDR3aa: CASSRSMTGDHRAFF
j_gene: TRBJ1-1
abundance: NA
len: 15
d_gene: TRBD1
v_gene: TRBV11-3

CDR3nt: TGTGCCAGCAGACCCGGGACTGTCTACGAGCAGTACTTC
CDR3aa: CASRPGTVYEQYF
j_gene: TRBJ2-7
abundance: NA
len: 13
d_gene: NA
v_gene: TRBV6-6

CDR3nt: TGTGCCAGTAGCCCAAGATTGGGGCGGGAGGGCCTTTTCTCCTACAATGAGCAGTTCTTC
CDR3aa: CASSPRLGREGLFSYNEQFF
j_gene: TRBJ2-1
abundance: NA
len: 20
d_gene: TRBD2
v_gene: TRBV19

CDR3nt: TGCAGTGCTATCTCGAATGGCTACACCTTC
CDR3aa: CSAISNGYTF
j_gene: TRBJ1-2
abundance: NA
len: 10
d_gene: NA
v_gene: TRBV20-1

CDR3nt: TGTGCCAGCAGCCAACAGGGAGGTCAGCCCCAGCATTTT
CDR3aa: CASSQQGGQPQHF
j_gene: TRBJ1-5
abundance: NA
len: 13
d_gene: NA
v_gene: TRBV7-2

CDR3nt: TGTGCCAGTATAGCCGGACAGGGGAACTATGGCTACACCTTC
CDR3aa: CASIAGQGNYGYTF
j_gene: TRBJ1-2
abundance: NA
len: 14
d_gene: TRBD1
v_gene: TRBV19

CDR3nt: TGCGCCAGCACCCCGGGACAGGGGATGGTGAGGACTGAAGCTTTCTTT
CDR3aa: CASTPGQGMVRTEAFF
j_gene: TRBJ1-1
abundance: NA
len: 16
d_gene: TRBD1
v_gene: TRBV5-1

CDR3nt: TGTGCCAGCAGCTGGGGCGGGCGGTACACAGATACGCAGTATTTT
CDR3aa: CASSWGGRYTDTQYF
j_gene: TRBJ2-3
abundance: NA
len: 15
d_gene: NA
v_gene: TRBV7-8

CDR3nt: TGTGCCTGGAGTGCCACTGGGAATGAGCAGTTCTTC
CDR3aa: CAWSATGNEQFF
j_gene: TRBJ2-1
abundance: NA
len: 12
d_gene: NA
v_gene: TRBV30

CDR3nt: TGTGCCAGTAGTCCCCGGACAGGCACCGGGGAGCTGTTTTTT
CDR3aa: CASSPRTGTGELFF
j_gene: TRBJ2-2
abundance: NA
len: 14
d_gene: TRBD1
v_gene: TRBV19

CDR3nt: TGTGCCAGTAGTATTCTGAAGAGCTCCTACGAGCAGTACTTC
CDR3aa: CASSILKSSYEQYF
j_gene: TRBJ2-7
abundance: NA
len: 14
d_gene: NA
v_gene: TRBV19

CDR3nt: TGTGCCTGGAATCGAGTGGGGGGAAACACCATATATTTT
CDR3aa: CAWNRVGGNTIYF
j_gene: TRBJ1-3
abundance: NA
len: 13
d_gene: NA
v_gene: TRBV30

CDR3nt: TGTGCCAGTAGGAGGGGGGACATTGGCAATGAAAAACTGTTTTTT
CDR3aa: CASRRGDIGNEKLFF
j_gene: TRBJ1-4
abundance: NA
len: 15
d_gene: NA
v_gene: TRBV19

CDR3nt: TGCGCCAGCAGCTTGACAGCGTCAAATGAGCAGTTCTTC
CDR3aa: CASSLTASNEQFF
j_gene: TRBJ2-1
abundance: NA
len: 13
d_gene: NA
v_gene: TRBV5-1

CDR3nt: TGTGCCAGCAGGACGAGGGGGAGCACTGAAGCTTTCTTT
CDR3aa: CASRTRGSTEAFF
j_gene: TRBJ1-1
abundance: NA
len: 13
d_gene: NA
v_gene: TRBV27

CDR3nt: TGTGCCAGCAGGCCCCGACCGCAGGGGGCTGGTGAAGCTTTCTTT
CDR3aa: CASRPRPQGAGEAFF
j_gene: TRBJ1-1
abundance: NA
len: 15
d_gene: TRBD1
v_gene: TRBV27

CDR3nt: TGTGCCAGCGGCCTACCTCCAGGTTCTTATGGCTACACCTTC
CDR3aa: CASGLPPGSYGYTF
j_gene: TRBJ1-2
abundance: NA
len: 14
d_gene: NA
v_gene: TRBV5-6

CDR3nt: TGTGCCTGGAGCGCGGATTCCTACGAGCAGTACTTC
CDR3aa: CAWSADSYEQYF
j_gene: TRBJ2-7
abundance: NA
len: 12
d_gene: NA
v_gene: TRBV30

CDR3nt: TGTGCCAGTAGTAATAGAGGGGCCGAGGAAAAACTGTTTTTT
CDR3aa: CASSNRGAEEKLFF
j_gene: TRBJ1-4
abundance: NA
len: 14
d_gene: NA
v_gene: TRBV19

CDR3nt: TGTGCCAGAAAGGATCGGGGCTATGGCTACACCTTC
CDR3aa: CARKDRGYGYTF
j_gene: TRBJ1-2
abundance: NA
len: 12
d_gene: NA
v_gene: TRBV5-3

CDR3nt: TGTGCCAGCAGCTTTTCGGGACTAAGAAATGAGCAGTTCTTC
CDR3aa: CASSFSGLRNEQFF
j_gene: TRBJ2-1
abundance: NA
len: 14
d_gene: TRBD2
v_gene: TRBV7-2

CDR3nt: TGTGCCAGCAGGCTACAGGGGCAGGAAGGATCACCCCTCCACTTT
CDR3aa: CASRLQGQEGSPLHF
j_gene: TRBJ1-6
abundance: NA
len: 15
d_gene: TRBD1
v_gene: TRBV7-2

CDR3nt: TGTGCCAGCAGCTTTTCTCAGGACCCCTCCTACGAGCAGTACTTC
CDR3aa: CASSFSQDPSYEQYF
j_gene: TRBJ2-7
abundance: NA
len: 15
d_gene: NA
v_gene: TRBV7-9